This T cell receptor (beta chain) was identified during a study of radiotherapy plus CTLA-4 blockade in lung cancer. Study-wide background: The study recorded objective responses in roughly 18% of patients and disease control in about 30%. Overall study results and limits: Interferon-beta, together with early blood T cell clone dynamics, reportedly best predicted response. Blood saw expansion of tumor-derived TCR clones after radiotherapy plus ipilimumab.

It was focal radiation plus CTLA-4 blockade with ipilimumab that patients with chemo-refractory metastatic non-small-cell lung cancer received. Libraries were prepared by immunoSEQ multiplex PCR; TCRdb keeps only in-frame clonotypes and omits some of them. The data hold 30,000 or so clones, with roughly 71% observed a single time. On this clone: The antigen is undetermined.

Sample: peripheral blood, taken from a patient treated with radiotherapy plus ipilimumab. The TCR comes from a human donor with non-small cell lung cancer who had stable disease on radiotherapy plus ipilimumab.

The CDR3 nucleotides are TGTGCCAGCAGCTTGGCAGATACGCAGTATTTT. Its protein product is CASSLADTQYF. The chain couples TRBV5-6 to TRBJ2-3; no definite D call. The CDR3 runs 11 residues. Germline CDR1 SGHDT, CDR2 YYEEEE. V lost 0 bases and J 4 bases, leaving 0 bases between the germline ends.